Listed below are T cell receptor beta chains from one sample, sequenced in a study of tumor and adjacent non-tumor tissue in lung cancer. MiXCR, applied by TCRdb to the multiplex PCR reads, yields one record per CDR3 protein. The sample includes roughly 76,000 distinct CDR3 sequences, roughly 70% of them seen just once. Sequencing was carried out using lung tumor tissue. These TCRs come from a woman between 70 and 85 years old with non-small cell lung cancer. Both conserved end residues are part of each CDR3. The order of the fields is clone size, D gene, V gene, J gene, CDR3 protein, CDR3 DNA. D genes are given only for firm matches. Clone sizes are given selectively: once, few, many, or a class where the clone is expanded.

many	.	TRBV12-3/TRBV12-4	TRBJ2-3	CASSSTDTQYF	TGTGCCAGCAGTAGCACAGATACGCAGTATTTT
.	TRBD2	TRBV6-1	TRBJ2-7	CTSSEVFVTSGVGTYEQYF	TGTACCAGCAGTGAAGTGTTCGTGACTAGCGGGGTTGGCACCTACGAGCAGTACTTC
.	TRBD2	TRBV6-5	TRBJ2-1	CASSYLAPSGKNEQLF	TGTGCCAGCAGTTACTTGGCGCCTAGCGGGAAGAATGAGCAGTTATTC
.	TRBD1	TRBV20-1	TRBJ2-6	CIMGTAGANILTF	TGCATTATGGGGACAGCTGGGGCCAACATCCTGACTTTC
.	.	TRBV12-3/TRBV12-4	TRBJ1-5	CASNFWGEPYQPQHF	TGTGCCAGCAATTTTTGGGGAGAACCGTATCAACCACAGCATTTT
.	.	TRBV4-2	TRBJ1-2	CASTQEKESSYRYTF	TGTGCCAGCACCCAAGAGAAGGAGAGCAGCTATCGCTACACCTTC
many	.	TRBV5-1	TRBJ1-4	CASSLSSGSNNEKLFF	TGCGCCAGCAGCTTGTCTTCAGGAAGCAATAATGAAAAACTGTTTTTT
.	.	TRBV29-1	TRBJ1-5	CNVEAGNQPHHF	TGCAACGTTGAAGCCGGTAATCAGCCCCATCATTTT
.	TRBD1	TRBV4-1	TRBJ2-7	CASSQPQDRATSYKQYF	TGCGCCAGCAGCCAACCGCAGGACAGGGCTACATCCTACAAGCAGTACTTC
.	.	TRBV4-1	TRBJ2-1	CANSQDRVSGYNEQFF	TGTGCCAACAGCCAAGATAGGGTTAGCGGATACAATGAGCAGTTCTTC
.	TRBD2	TRBV4-1	TRBJ2-1	CASSRFSSGAYYNDQFF	TGCGCCAGCAGCCGTTTCTCTAGCGGGGCCTACTACAATGATCAGTTCTTC
many	TRBD1	TRBV12-3/TRBV12-4	TRBJ1-5	CASSMTGGRNQPQHF	TGTGCCAGCAGCATGACAGGGGGCCGCAATCAGCCCCAGCATTTT
many	.	TRBV6-5	TRBJ2-2	CASSYGPGTGELFF	TGTGCCAGCAGTTACGGCCCGGGGACCGGGGAGCTGTTTTTT
.	.	TRBV29-1	TRBJ2-1	CSFESDGAEQFF	TGCAGCTTTGAATCGGACGGGGCTGAGCAGTTCTTC